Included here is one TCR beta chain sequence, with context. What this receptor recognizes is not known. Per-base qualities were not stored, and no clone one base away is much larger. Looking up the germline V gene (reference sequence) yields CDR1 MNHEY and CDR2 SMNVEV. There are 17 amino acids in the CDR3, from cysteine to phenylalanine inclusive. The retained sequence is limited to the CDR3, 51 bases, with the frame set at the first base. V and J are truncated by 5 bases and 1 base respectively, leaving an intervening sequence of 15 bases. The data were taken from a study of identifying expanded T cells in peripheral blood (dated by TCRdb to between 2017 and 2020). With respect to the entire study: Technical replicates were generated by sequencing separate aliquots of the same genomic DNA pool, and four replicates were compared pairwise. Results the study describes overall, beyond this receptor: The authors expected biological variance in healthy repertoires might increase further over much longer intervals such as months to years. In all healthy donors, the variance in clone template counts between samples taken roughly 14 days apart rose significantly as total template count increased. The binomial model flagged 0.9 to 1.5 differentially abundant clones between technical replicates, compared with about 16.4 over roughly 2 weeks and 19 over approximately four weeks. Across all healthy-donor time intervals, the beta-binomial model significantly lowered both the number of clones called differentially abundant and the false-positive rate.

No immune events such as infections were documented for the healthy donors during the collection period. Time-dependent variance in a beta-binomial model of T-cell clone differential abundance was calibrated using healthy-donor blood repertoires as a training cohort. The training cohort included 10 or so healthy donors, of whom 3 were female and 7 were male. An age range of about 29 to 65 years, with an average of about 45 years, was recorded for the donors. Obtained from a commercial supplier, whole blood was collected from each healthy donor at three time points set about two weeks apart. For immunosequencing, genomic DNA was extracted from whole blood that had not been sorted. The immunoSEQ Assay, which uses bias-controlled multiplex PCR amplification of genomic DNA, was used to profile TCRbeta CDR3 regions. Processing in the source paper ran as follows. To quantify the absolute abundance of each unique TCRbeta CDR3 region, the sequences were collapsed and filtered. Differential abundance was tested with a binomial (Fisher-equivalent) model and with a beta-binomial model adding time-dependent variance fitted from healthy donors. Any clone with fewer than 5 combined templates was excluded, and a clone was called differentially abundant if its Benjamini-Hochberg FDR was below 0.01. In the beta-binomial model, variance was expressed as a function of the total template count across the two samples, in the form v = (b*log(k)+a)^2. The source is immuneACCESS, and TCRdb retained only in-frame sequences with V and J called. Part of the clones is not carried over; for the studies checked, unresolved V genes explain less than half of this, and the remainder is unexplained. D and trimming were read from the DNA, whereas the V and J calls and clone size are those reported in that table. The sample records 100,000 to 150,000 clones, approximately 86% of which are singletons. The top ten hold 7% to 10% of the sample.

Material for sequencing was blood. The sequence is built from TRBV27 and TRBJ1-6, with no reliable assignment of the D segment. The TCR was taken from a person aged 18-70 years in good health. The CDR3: CASSPLSMYSYNSPLHF. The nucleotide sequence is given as TGTGCCAGCAGTCCACTCTCAATGTATTCCTATAATTCACCCCTCCACTTT.